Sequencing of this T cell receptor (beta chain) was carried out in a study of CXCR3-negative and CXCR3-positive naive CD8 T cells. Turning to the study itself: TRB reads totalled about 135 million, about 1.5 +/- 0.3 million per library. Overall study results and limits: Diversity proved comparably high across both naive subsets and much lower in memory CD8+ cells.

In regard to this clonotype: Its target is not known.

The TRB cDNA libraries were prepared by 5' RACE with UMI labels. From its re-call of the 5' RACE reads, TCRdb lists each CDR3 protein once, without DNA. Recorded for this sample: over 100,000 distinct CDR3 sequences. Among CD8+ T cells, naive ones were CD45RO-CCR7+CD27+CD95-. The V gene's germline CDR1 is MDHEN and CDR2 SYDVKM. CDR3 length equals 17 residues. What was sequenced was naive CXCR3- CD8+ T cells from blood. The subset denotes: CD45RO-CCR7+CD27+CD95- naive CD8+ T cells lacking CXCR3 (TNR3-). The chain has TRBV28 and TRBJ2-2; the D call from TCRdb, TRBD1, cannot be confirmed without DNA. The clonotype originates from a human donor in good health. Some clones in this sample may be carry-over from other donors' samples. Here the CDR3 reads CASSLFPGQANTGELFF.